This TCR beta chain emerged from a study of blood T cells in healthy people across ages. Study-level background: The template switching approach captured approximately one barcoded beta molecule for every two T cells. General observations from the study: Unsorted PBMC material precluded a definitive naive versus antigen-experienced comparison.

Then a second PCR, running roughly 7 to 11 cycles, was carried out with a sample-barcoded 5' primer and a J-beta primer mix. Using its own MiXCR run on the 5' RACE reads, TCRdb lists one record per CDR3 protein. The table includes 1.5 million to 2 million distinct CDR3 sequences, 28% detected once. This clonotype occurred a few times. Its antigen is still unknown. The J segment lost 7 bases and the V segment lost 5 bases, leaving 9 bases of the junction unmatched. Germline CDR1 MNHEY, CDR2 SVGAGI. This CDR3 has 15 amino acids. The sample comprised blood. The chain combines TRBV6-5 with TRBJ2-1; TRBD2 matches at 9 bases. This clonotype was obtained from a woman aged 25 to 39 in good health. The CDR3 bases are TGTGCCAGCAGTCTTAGCGGGAGTATGGGTAATGAGCAGTTCTTC. Translation: CASSLSGSMGNEQFF.